This TCR beta chain derives from a study of T cells in tumors after PD-1 blockade. Across the study: A subset received ongoing vismodegib 150 mg daily alongside anti-PD-1 therapy. Findings and caveats of the study: Peripheral recruitment is suggested, as some novel exhausted tumor clones were in pre-treatment blood.

As to this clone: Antigen: not known.

V lost 4 bases, J lost 3 bases, and 13 bases lay in between. This CDR3 has 14 residues. Germline V gene data show CDR1 as SGHRS and CDR2 as YFSETQ. The repertoire was sequenced with immunoSEQ multiplex PCR; TCRdb's copy has only in-frame clones and lacks some. The sample has tens of thousands of clones; approximately 74% are singletons. Sequencing used PBMCs, obtained after anti-PD-1 treatment. The origin of this receptor is a human donor with basal cell carcinoma. This sequence joins TRBV5-1 and TRBJ1-1; D may be TRBD1 (6 bases). CDR3 nucleotides: TGCGCCAGCAGCACCGGGACAATTTACACTGAAGCTTTCTTT. As protein: CASSTGTIYTEAFF.